The sequence of this T cell receptor (beta chain) was determined in a study of blood T cell repertoires in COVID-19. Trimming took off 4 bases at V and 10 bases at J, with 16 bases between the two ends. The CDR3 runs 13 residues. Germline assignment: CDR1 KGHSH and CDR2 LQKENI. Original analysis: Reference gene primer amplification gave estimated nucleated cell counts. Generated by immunoSEQ multiplex PCR, the TCRdb table keeps only in-frame clones and is missing some. For V, J and clone size, that table is used; D and trimming come from the DNA. The sample lists about 220,000 clones; 80% to 90% were seen once.

The source material was PBMCs or T cells enriched from blood (not recorded which). V is TRBV18 and J is TRBJ1-2; D not resolved. This receptor was identified in a woman in her forties or fifties who had been exposed to COVID-19. The CDR3 loop is CASSLPGRPAYTF. CDR3 nucleotide sequence: TGTGCCAGCTCACTCCCGGGTCGGCCAGCCTACACCTTC.